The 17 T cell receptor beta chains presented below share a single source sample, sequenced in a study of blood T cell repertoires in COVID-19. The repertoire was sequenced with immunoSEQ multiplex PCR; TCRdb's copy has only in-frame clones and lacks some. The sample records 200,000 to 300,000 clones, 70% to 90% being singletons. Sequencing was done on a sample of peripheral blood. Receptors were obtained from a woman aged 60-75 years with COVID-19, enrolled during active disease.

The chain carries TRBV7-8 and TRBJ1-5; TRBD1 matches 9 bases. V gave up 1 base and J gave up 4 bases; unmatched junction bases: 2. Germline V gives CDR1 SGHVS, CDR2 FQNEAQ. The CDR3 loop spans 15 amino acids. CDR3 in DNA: TGTGCCAGCAGCTTAGTGGGACAGGGAAATCAGCCCCAGCATTTT. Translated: CASSLVGQGNQPQHF.

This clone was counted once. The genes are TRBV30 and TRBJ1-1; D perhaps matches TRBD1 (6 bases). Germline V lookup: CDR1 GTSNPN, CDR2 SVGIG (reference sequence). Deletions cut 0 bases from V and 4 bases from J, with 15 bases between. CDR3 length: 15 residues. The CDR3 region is CAWSVQLGAGTEAFF. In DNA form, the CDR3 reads TGTGCCTGGAGTGTACAGCTGGGGGCCGGCACTGAAGCTTTCTTT.

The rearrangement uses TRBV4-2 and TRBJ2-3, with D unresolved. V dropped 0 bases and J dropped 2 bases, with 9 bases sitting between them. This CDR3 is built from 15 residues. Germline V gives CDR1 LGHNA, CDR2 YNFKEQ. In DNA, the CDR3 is TGTGCCAGCAGCCAAGATTGGGCTAACACAGATACGCAGTATTTT. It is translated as CASSQDWANTDTQYF.

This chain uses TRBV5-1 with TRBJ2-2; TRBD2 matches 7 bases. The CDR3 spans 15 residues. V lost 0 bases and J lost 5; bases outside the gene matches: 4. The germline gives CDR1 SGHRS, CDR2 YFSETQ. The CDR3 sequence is CASSLGLSGTGELFF. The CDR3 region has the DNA TGCGCCAGCAGCTTGGGTCTTAGCGGGACCGGGGAGCTGTTTTTT.

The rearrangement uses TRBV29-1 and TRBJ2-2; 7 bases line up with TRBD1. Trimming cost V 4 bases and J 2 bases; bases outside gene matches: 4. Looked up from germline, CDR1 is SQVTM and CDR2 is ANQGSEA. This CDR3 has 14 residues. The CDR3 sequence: CSVGGQANTGELFF. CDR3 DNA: TGCAGCGTTGGAGGACAGGCCAACACCGGGGAGCTGTTTTTT.

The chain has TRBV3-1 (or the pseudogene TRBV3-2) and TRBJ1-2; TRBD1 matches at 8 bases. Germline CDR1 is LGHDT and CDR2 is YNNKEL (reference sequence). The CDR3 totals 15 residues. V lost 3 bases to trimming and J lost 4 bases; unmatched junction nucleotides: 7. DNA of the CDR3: TGTGCCAGCAGCCAGACTTCGACAGGGGTCTATGGCTACACCTTC. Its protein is CASSQTSTGVYGYTF.

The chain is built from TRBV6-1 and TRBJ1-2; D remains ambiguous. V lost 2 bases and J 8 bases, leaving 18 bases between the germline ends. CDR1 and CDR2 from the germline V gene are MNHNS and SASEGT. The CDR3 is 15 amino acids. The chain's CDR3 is CASSESNTFLNGYTF. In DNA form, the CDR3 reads TGTGCCAGCAGTGAATCAAACACATTCTTAAACGGCTACACCTTC.

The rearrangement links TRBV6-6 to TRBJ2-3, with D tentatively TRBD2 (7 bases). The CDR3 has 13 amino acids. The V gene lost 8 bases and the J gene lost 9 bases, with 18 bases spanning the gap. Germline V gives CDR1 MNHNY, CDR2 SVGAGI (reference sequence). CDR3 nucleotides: TGTGCCAGCGACATGGGGGGGCTGGGGACGCAGTATTTT. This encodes CASDMGGLGTQYF.

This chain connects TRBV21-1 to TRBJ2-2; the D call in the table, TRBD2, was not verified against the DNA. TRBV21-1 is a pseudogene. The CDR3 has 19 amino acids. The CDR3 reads CASSKAGTSGRVGTGELFF. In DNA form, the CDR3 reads TGTGCCAGCAGCAAAGCGGGAACTAGCGGGAGGGTTGGCACCGGGGAGCTGTTTTTT.

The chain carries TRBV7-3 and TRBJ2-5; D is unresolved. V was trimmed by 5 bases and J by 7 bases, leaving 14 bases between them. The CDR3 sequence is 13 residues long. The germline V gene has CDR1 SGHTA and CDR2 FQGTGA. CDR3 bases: TGTGCCAGCAGCCCGGAGAGAATTGGGACCCAGTACTTC. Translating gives CASSPERIGTQYF.

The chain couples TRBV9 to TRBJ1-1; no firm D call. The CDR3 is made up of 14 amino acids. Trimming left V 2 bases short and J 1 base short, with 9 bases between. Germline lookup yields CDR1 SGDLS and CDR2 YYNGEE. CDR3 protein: CASSVSGWNTEAFF. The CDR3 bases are TGTGCCAGCAGCGTTTCAGGATGGAACACTGAAGCTTTCTTT.

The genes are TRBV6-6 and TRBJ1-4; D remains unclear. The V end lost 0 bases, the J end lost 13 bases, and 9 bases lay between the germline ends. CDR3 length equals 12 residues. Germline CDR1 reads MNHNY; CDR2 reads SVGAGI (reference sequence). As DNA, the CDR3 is TGTGCCAGCAGTTACTCGAGGGATGGACTGTTTTTT. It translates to CASSYSRDGLFF.

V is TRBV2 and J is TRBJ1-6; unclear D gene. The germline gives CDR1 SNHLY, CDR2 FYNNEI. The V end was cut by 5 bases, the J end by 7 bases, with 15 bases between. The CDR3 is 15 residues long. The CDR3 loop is CASSRERWENSPLHF. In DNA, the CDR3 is TGTGCCAGCAGTCGAGAGCGGTGGGAGAATTCACCCCTCCACTTT.

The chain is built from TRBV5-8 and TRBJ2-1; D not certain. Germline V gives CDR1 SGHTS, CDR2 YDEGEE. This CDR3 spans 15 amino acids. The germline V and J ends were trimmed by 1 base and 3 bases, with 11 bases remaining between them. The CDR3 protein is CASSLIPRLYNEQFF. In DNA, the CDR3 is TGTGCCAGCAGCTTGATCCCCCGTCTCTACAATGAGCAGTTCTTC.

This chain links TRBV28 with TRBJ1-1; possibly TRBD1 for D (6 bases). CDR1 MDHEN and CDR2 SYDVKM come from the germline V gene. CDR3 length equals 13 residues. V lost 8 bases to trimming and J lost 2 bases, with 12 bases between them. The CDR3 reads CASLTRGNTEAFF. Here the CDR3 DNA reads TGTGCCAGCCTAACCAGGGGAAACACTGAAGCTTTCTTT.

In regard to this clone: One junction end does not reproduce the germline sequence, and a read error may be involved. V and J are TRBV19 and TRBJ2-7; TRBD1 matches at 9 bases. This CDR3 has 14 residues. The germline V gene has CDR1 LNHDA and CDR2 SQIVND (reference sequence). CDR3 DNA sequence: TGTGCCAGTAGTATCGACAGGGGGAGCTACGGGCAGTACTTC. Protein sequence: CASSIDRGSYGQYF.

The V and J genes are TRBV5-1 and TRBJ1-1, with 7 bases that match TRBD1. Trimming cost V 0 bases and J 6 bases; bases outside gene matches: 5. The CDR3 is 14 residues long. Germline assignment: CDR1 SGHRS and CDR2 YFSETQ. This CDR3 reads CASSLARGAAEAFF. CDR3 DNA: TGCGCCAGCAGCTTGGCCAGGGGGGCCGCTGAAGCTTTCTTT.